Listed below are T cell receptor beta chains from one sample, sequenced in a study of cytomegalovirus exposure and HLA in healthy donors. Some clones are missing from TCRdb's copy, which holds only in-frame ones; the method was immunoSEQ multiplex PCR. The data hold approximately 260,000 clones, with approximately 83% observed a single time. Sequenced sample: PBMCs. The receptors derive from a woman aged 18-30 years in good health and CMV-seronegative. Each CDR3 is given with its conserved first and last residue. Each record gives: J gene, V gene, CDR3 protein.

>TRBJ2-1|TRBV19
CASSHQGGYNEQFF
>TRBJ1-5|TRBV19
CASSIGTGKVGNQPQHF
>TRBJ2-5|TRBV4-1
CASSPRPGTRETQYF
>TRBJ1-2|TRBV11-3
CASSLAGRGPGYGYTF
>TRBJ2-7|TRBV6-5
CASSYSPSGSAYEQYF
>TRBJ2-7|TRBV9
CASSVGLQGGHEQYF
>TRBJ2-7|TRBV6-5
CASSYSLAAAYEQYF
>TRBJ1-1|TRBV6-5
CASARGNTEAFF
>TRBJ1-4|TRBV30
CAWSVRGRTGPEKLFF
>TRBJ1-3|TRBV5-6
CASSPGTAWALNTIYF
>TRBJ1-5|TRBV6-1
CASRRTGGNQPQHF
>TRBJ2-1|TRBV5-1
CASSWWGLADNEQFF
>TRBJ2-2|TRBV7-9
CASSWKPGLAEFEELFF
>TRBJ1-2|TRBV18
CASSPTTGVNYGYTF
>TRBJ1-6|TRBV7-9
CASSLGRDNSPLHF
>TRBJ1-3|TRBV11-3
CASSPREGNTIYF
>TRBJ1-4|TRBV27
CASSLKGRQGMREKLFF
>TRBJ1-2|TRBV5-6
CASSSIHEDGYTF
>TRBJ1-2|TRBV27
CASSFTGTVGGYTF
>TRBJ1-2|TRBV27
CASARVGGRPDGYTF